This passage covers 5 T cell receptor beta chains from one sample sequenced in a study of cytomegalovirus exposure and HLA in healthy donors. The PCR made use of 60 Vbeta and 13 Jbeta primers. The method was immunoSEQ multiplex PCR; TCRdb's version includes in-frame clones alone and lacks a portion of them. The table lists about 130,000 clones, around 81% of them singletons. The specimen sequenced was PBMCs. The receptors were gathered from a man aged 18 to 29 in good health and CMV-seronegative.

The chain employs TRBV6-6 and TRBJ1-1, with 7 positions matching TRBD1. The CDR3 runs 14 residues. Germline trimming cut 7 bases from V and 6 bases from J; bases unmatched to any gene: 11. Per germline, CDR1 MNHNY and CDR2 SVGAGI (reference sequence). The CDR3 spells CASITGAHLPEAFF. The CDR3 coding sequence is TGTGCCAGCATAACAGGGGCACATCTACCTGAAGCTTTCTTT.

The gene calls are TRBV4-3 and TRBJ1-2; tentatively, D is TRBD1 (5 bases). This CDR3 contains 15 residues. CDR1 and CDR2 (germline): LGHNA, YSLEER. V shed 3 bases and J shed 0 bases, with 11 bases lying between them. This chain's CDR3 is CASSHGDRANYGYTF. The CDR3 DNA reads as TGCGCCAGCAGCCACGGTGACAGAGCTAACTATGGCTACACCTTC.

This chain connects TRBV4-3 to TRBJ2-1; 14 bases line up with TRBD2. The ends lost 2 bases at V and 3 bases at J; junction bases unmatched: 12. Germline loops: CDR1 LGHNA, CDR2 YSLEER. This CDR3 has 20 amino acids. This CDR3 is CASSQFHSGLAGEDYNEQFF. The CDR3 DNA reads TGCGCCAGCAGCCAATTCCACTCGGGACTAGCGGGGGAAGACTACAATGAGCAGTTCTTC.

V and J are TRBV7-9 and TRBJ2-1; 9 nucleotides line up with TRBD2. The CDR3 consists of 18 residues. The germline V gene has CDR1 SEHNR and CDR2 FQNEAQ (reference sequence). The V and J ends lost 2 bases and 6 bases, in that order; junction bases with no gene match: 14. This chain's CDR3 is CASSLPPWVAGASNEQFF. CDR3 nucleotides: TGTGCCAGCAGCTTACCTCCTTGGGTAGCGGGGGCCTCCAATGAGCAGTTCTTC.

This clone was detected only once. The rearrangement uses TRBV27 and TRBJ1-1; perhaps TRBD1 as D (5 bases). Germline V gene data show CDR1 as MNHEY and CDR2 as SMNVEV (reference sequence). Trimming pared 1 base from V and 4 bases from J, leaving 10 bases between. The CDR3 covers 14 residues. CDR3 nucleotide sequence: TGTGCCAGCAGTTTATATCCGGGGGGCACTGAAGCTTTCTTT. The encoded protein is CASSLYPGGTEAFF.